This TCR beta chain was captured by sequencing in a study of vaccination and CD4 T cells after COVID-19 (dated by TCRdb to the early 2020s). The study in broad terms: Six males and four females were included in the convalescent cohort, with two Hispanic individuals, seven Caucasians, two Asians and one multiracial person represented. Control cultures used a CEFX viral epitope pool as positive control, an HIV-1 Nef peptide pool as negative control, or no peptide. The time from the second vaccine dose to post-vaccine blood sampling had a median of roughly 70 days and ranged from roughly 12 to 250 days. Post-COVID blood samples were collected from convalescent patients a median of roughly 100 days after diagnosis, with a range of about 30 to 180 days. Culture stimuli were overlapping spike peptide pools from SARS-CoV-2 and from the common cold coronaviruses HCoV-NL63, HCoV-OC43 and HCoV-229E. The spike-specific CD4+ TCR repertoire was compared before and after mRNA vaccination in 10 COVID-19 convalescent patients and a few infection-naive healthy vaccine recipients. Each participant got two doses of either the Pfizer-BioNTech BNT162b2 vaccine (n=8) or the Moderna mRNA-1273 vaccine (n=2).

Study-level results and caveats: The study included relatively few convalescent patients and did not analyze early timepoints after natural infection. Among convalescent patients, a median around 86% of the SARS-CoV-2-reactive clones seen after vaccination appeared only after vaccination, which suggests priming specific to the vaccine. Although the median number of SARS-CoV-2-reactive clonotypes went up from around 20 after infection to roughly 40 after vaccination, the increase was not significant. Nearly all vaccine-specific clones in convalescent patients (304 of 307) were mono-reactive for SARS-CoV-2 spike rather than cross-reactive with common cold coronaviruses.

The treatment or condition label here, explained by the study, means: approximately 11-day PBMC culture with coronavirus spike peptide pools or control peptides (ViraFEST assay). The ViraFEST assay, used in the study, expanded antigen-specific T cells with peptide pools and then identified the expanded clonotypes through TCR sequencing. Negative nucleocapsid antibody tests taken both before and after vaccination confirmed that the healthy vaccine recipients had no prior SARS-CoV-2 infection. Each well held fewer than 2.5 million PBMCs cultured with about 9.8 ug/ml peptide pools in IMDM containing approximately 4.8% human AB serum and roughly 9.3 IU/ml IL-2. On days 3 and 7, half of the culture medium was replaced with fresh IL-2-containing medium. After around 10 days of culture, CD4+ T cells were isolated by negative selection using the EasySep CD4+ T cell isolation kit. Ficoll-Paque Plus gradient centrifugation was used to isolate PBMCs from whole blood, and the isolated PBMCs were then either used fresh or cryopreserved at -140C. In general, triplicate wells were set up for every culture condition.

About this clonotype: There is no known antigen for this receptor. No qualities accompany the bases; no much larger clone lies one base away.

Receptor amplification or capture employed PCR. DNA from cultured CD4+ T cells was subjected to TCR sequencing with the Oncomine TCR Beta short-read assay at the Johns Hopkins FTIC core. Genomic DNA was extracted from the cultured CD4+ T cells with the QIAamp micro DNA kit. Oncomine TCR Beta libraries made from cultured CD4+ T cells were pooled using unique dual indexes and sequenced on an Illumina iSeq 100. Turning to the authors' computational methods: Non-productive sequences were removed, and CDR3s not starting with C, not ending with F or W, or shorter than 7 amino acids were discarded. The MANAFEST web application was used to identify antigen-specific clonotypes by comparing peptide-stimulated wells against reference wells and other culture wells. An FDR below 0.05, an odds ratio above 5, and a productive frequency above 0.1% in at least two of three replicate wells were required for clones to be considered positive. Clonotypes that were significantly expanded in both SARS-CoV-2 spike wells and at least one common cold coronavirus spike condition were defined as cross-reactive. Levenshtein distances (stringdist) and unrooted phylogenetic trees (ape) in R version 3.6.1 were used to assess CDR3 homology. In-frame beta chains were kept once TCRdb had trimmed the public reads at Q25 with fastp and called clones with MiXCR. Rows matching on CDR3 protein sequence are summarized as one entry with the most common DNA and genes. These V and J calls rely on TCRdb rather than the paper's analysis. The sample has about 21,000 distinct CDR3 sequences on record, around 40% of them singletons. About 28% of the sample rests with the top ten.

This sample comprised CD4+ T cells from blood, cultured in vitro, obtained before SARS-CoV-2 vaccination. The receptor was isolated from a human donor who received a COVID-19 vaccine.

The CDR3 region reads CAWSSGNQETQYF. The DNA reads TGTGCCTGGAGCTCAGGGAACCAAGAGACCCAGTACTTC. This chain is built from TRBV30 and TRBJ2-5; 5 matching bases give a weak D call of TRBD1. V and J lose 3 bases and 0 bases, and a span of 8 bases separates them. CDR1 and CDR2 (GTSNPN, SVGIG) derive from the germline V gene (reference sequence). Measured from the cysteine to the phenylalanine, the CDR3 is 13 residues long. Just CDR3 DNA is preserved here, 39 bases in frame from base 1.